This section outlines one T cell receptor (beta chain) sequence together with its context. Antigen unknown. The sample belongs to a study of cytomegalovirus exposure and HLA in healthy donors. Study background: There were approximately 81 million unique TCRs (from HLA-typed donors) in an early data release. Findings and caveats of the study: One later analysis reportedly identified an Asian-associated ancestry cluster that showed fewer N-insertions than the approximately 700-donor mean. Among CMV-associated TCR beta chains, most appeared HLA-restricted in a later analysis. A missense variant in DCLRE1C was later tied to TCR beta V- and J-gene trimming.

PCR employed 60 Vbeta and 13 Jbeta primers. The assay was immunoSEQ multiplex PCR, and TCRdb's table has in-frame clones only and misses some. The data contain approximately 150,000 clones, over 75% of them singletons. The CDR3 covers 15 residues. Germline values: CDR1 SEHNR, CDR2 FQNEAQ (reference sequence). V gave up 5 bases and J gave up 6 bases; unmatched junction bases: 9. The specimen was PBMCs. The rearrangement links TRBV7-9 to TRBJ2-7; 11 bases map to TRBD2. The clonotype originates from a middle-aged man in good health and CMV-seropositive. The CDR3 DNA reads TGTGCCAGCAGCCCAATAGCGGGAGGGCCGTCCGAGCAGTACTTC. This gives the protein CASSPIAGGPSEQYF.